Detailed here is one T cell receptor (beta chain). Its specific antigen is unknown. Base qualities are missing; no much larger clone stands one base away. The sequencer was an Illumina NovaSeq 6000. TCR cDNA was made using 5'RACE template switching, a step that added a universal primer site and unique molecular identifiers. Priming for cDNA synthesis came from both the TCR alpha and TCR beta constant segments. Libraries were amplified in two PCR steps, with sample barcodes and sequencing adapters added in the second step. Sequencing of libraries was performed on Illumina HiSeq 2500 (2x100 bp) or NovaSeq (2x150 bp). From the authors' description of their analysis: Reads were demultiplexed and collapsed into UMI consensus sequences with MIGEC, and V(D)J alignment was performed with MiXCR. Clonotypes responding to the vaccine were identified with edgeR on replicate PBMC samples, with the criteria of FDR below 0.01 and a log2 fold change above 5 up to day 15. Each bulk clonotype was labeled CD4 or CD8 based on which sequenced repertoire, CD4 or CD8, contained the clonotype at higher abundance. TCRdb applied fastp at Q25 and MiXCR to the public reads, then kept only in-frame beta chains. When rows share a CDR3 protein, they turn into one entry using the most common DNA and genes. In this record, the V and J calls reflect TCRdb's handling and not the investigators' own analysis. In all, the sample holds 300,000 to 400,000 distinct CDR3 sequences, and around an eighth of those were seen once. In total, the top ten clones hold about 3% of the sample.

The germline V gene sets CDR1 to SGHDT and CDR2 to YYEEEE. Counted from cysteine to phenylalanine, this CDR3 has 13 amino acids. Solely the CDR3 DNA is kept, with 39 bases framed from the first base. The germline V end is reduced by 4 bases and the J end by 10 bases; junction bases left unmatched: 7. The sample's treatment or condition label is to be understood as: live attenuated yellow fever vaccine strain. A standard Ficoll-Paque protocol was used to isolate PBMCs from peripheral blood. Dynabeads CD4 and CD8 positive selection kits were used to isolate the CD4 and CD8 T-cell fractions. TriZol was used to extract RNA from bulk PBMCs, from CD4 and CD8 fractions, and from dextramer-positive and dextramer-negative fractions. The sample belongs to a study of T cells after yellow fever vaccination (dated 2019 in TCRdb). A note on the overall study: The SMART-Seq v4 Ultra Low Input RNA kit was used to prepare libraries from fractions with low cell numbers. Blood samples were taken at several timepoints before and after primary and secondary immunization, and bulk PBMC replicates and cell subsets were isolated. Two healthy male donors made up the cohort, one aged 18 to 30 years and the other aged 30 to 40 years. To follow T-cell clones before and after both primary and booster YFV17D yellow fever vaccination, bulk TCR alpha and beta repertoires underwent longitudinal sequencing. Beyond this particular receptor, the publication reports: Compared with the primary T-cell response, the secondary T-cell response was weaker but faster, peaking on day 5 rather than day 15. After the booster, most of the clones that had expanded following primary vaccination were detected again (96% of CD4 and 80% to 90% of CD8), which suggests that memory was broadly maintained. Because abundant contaminating clonotypes from the bulk population could be contained in FACS-sorted repertoires, computational filtering was required. Because only a couple of donors were included in the study, the extent to which the findings can be generalized is limited. A small share of clonotypes was detected in both CD4 and CD8 compartments, with the overlap likely arising from convergent recombination.

This clonotype was sampled from a man aged 18 to 30 who received the YFV17D yellow fever vaccine. Rearrangement joined TRBV5-6 to TRBJ1-3; TRBD1 lines up with 8 middle nucleotides. The starting material was CD4+ T cells sorted from PBMCs, obtained 15 days after the yellow fever booster vaccination. DNA sequence: TGTGCCAGCAGCCCGAGACAGGGGAAGACCATATATTTT. It translates to CASSPRQGKTIYF. The CDR3, completed at both ends by the reference TRBV5-6 and TRBJ1-3 genes, gives the full variable domain DAGVTQSPTHLIKTRGQQVTLRCSPKSGHDTVSWYQQALGQGPQFIFQYYEEEERQRGNFPDRFSGHQFPNYSSELNVNALLLGDSALYLCASSPRQGKTIYFGEGSWLTVV.